Below, 16 T cell receptor beta chains from the same sample are listed, as sequenced in a study of regulatory T cells in long-lasting Graves disease. As for time point: newly diagnosed GD, antithyroid drugs for less than 3 months. RNA from PBMCs was the source of the TCR library. CDR3 regions were amplified by Arm-PCR using iRepertoire HTBI primers to build TCR beta libraries. TCRdb reprocessed the multiplex PCR reads via MiXCR and lists one record per CDR3 protein. The sample records some 400,000 distinct CDR3 sequences, under 15% being singletons. The same data also went into a second study, on T cells in Graves' hyperthyroidism and ophthalmopathy.

The source material was peripheral blood mononuclear cells (PBMCs), sampled at new diagnosis, from a patient treated with antithyroid drugs. The receptors were gathered from a woman aged 30 to 39 with Graves disease.

The chain employs TRBV5-1 and TRBJ2-3; TRBD1 matches at 7 bases. CDR3 length equals 15 residues. Losses at the gene ends were 5 bases for V and 0 bases for J; bases not matched to a gene: 6. Germline V CDR1 and CDR2: SGHRS, YFSETQ. In DNA form, the CDR3 reads TGCGCCAGCAGAAGTCACAGGGGAAGCACAGATACGCAGTATTTT. It yields the protein CASRSHRGSTDTQYF.

This clonotype was seen a few times. This chain uses TRBV25-1 with TRBJ1-6, with D hard to call. Germline loops: CDR1 MGHDK, CDR2 SYGVNS. V was trimmed by 1 base and J by 10 bases, leaving 5 bases between them. This CDR3 is built from 12 residues. The CDR3 sequence is CASSESNSPLHF. Written as DNA, the CDR3 is TGTGCCAGCAGTGAATCTAACTCACCCCTCCACTTT.

This clonotype was picked up a small number of times. The chain employs TRBV4-1 and TRBJ1-1; TRBD1 aligns across 7 bases. CDR1 and CDR2 from the germline V gene are MGHRA and YSYEKL. The trim removed 2 bases at V and 8 bases at J, leaving 8 bases unmatched. The CDR3 contains 14 residues. CDR3 bases: TGCGCCAGCAGCCAACAGGGGGGATTGTCGGAAGCTTTCTTT. Translation gives CASSQQGGLSEAFF.

This clonotype was detected ten times or more. The chain links TRBV27 to TRBJ1-1; D ambiguous. Germline lookup yields CDR1 MNHEY and CDR2 SMNVEV (reference sequence). V was pared by 6 bases and J by 7 bases, with 21 bases between. This CDR3 spans 15 amino acids. The CDR3 reads CASRIRQVGMGEAFF. DNA of the CDR3: TGTGCCAGCAGAATAAGGCAAGTCGGGATGGGTGAAGCTTTCTTT.

This clonotype was counted only a few times. J is TRBJ1-2 and V is TRBV7-9, with 9 bases fitting TRBD1. This CDR3 region has 13 residues. The germline V gene has CDR1 SEHNR and CDR2 FQNEAQ (reference sequence). Trimming at V came to 3 bases and at J to 8 bases, leaving 4 bases not matched to a gene. The DNA for the CDR3 is TGTGCCAGCAGCTTGCCCGGGACAGGGGGCTACACCTTC. It encodes CASSLPGTGGYTF.

This clonotype was recorded a few times. This sequence joins TRBV5-1 and TRBJ2-3, with D unresolved. This CDR3 has 14 amino acids. CDR1 is SGHRS and CDR2 is YFSETQ in the germline V gene. V shed 0 bases and J shed 1 base, with 6 bases lying between them. CDR3 sequence: CASSLGQRTDTQYF. The CDR3 region has the DNA TGCGCCAGCAGCTTGGGGCAGCGCACAGATACGCAGTATTTT.

The J gene is TRBJ2-7, the V gene TRBV12-3 or TRBV12-4; tentatively, D is TRBD1 (5 bases). Trimming removed 3 bases at V and 5 bases at J, with 11 bases between. The CDR3 length is 13 residues. As DNA, the CDR3 is TGTGCCAGCAGTTTCGTACAGGACAACGAGCAGTACTTC. Encoded protein: CASSFVQDNEQYF.

This clonotype was seen a handful of times. The chain uses TRBV28 and TRBJ1-4; 8 bases agree with TRBD1. The germline gives CDR1 MDHEN, CDR2 SYDVKM. CDR3 length equals 16 residues. V was clipped by 6 bases and J by 3 bases; unmatched bases: 9. CDR3: CASRRDRRRANEKLFF. CDR3 nucleotides: TGTGCCAGCAGAAGGGACAGGAGGAGAGCTAATGAAAAACTGTTTTTT.

This clonotype was detected many times. CDR3 residues: CASSLQGGDEKLFF. The CDR3 DNA follows: TGTGCCAGCTCTTTACAGGGAGGAGATGAAAAACTGTTTTTT. The gene calls are TRBV18 and TRBJ1-4; tentative D call: TRBD1 (6 bases). This CDR3 is 14 amino acids long. Germline CDR1 KGHSH, CDR2 LQKENI. Trimming left V 6 bases short and J 6 bases short, with 14 bases between.

The J gene is TRBJ1-1, the V gene TRBV15; no reliable D call. Germline CDR1 LNHNV, CDR2 YYDKDF (reference sequence). V lost 0 bases, J lost 7 bases, and 6 bases lay in between. This CDR3 region has 12 residues. CDR3 sequence: CATSRDGSEAFF. DNA of the CDR3: TGTGCCACCAGCAGAGATGGGAGTGAAGCTTTCTTT.

The V gene is TRBV5-1, the J gene TRBJ2-1; 8 positions agree with TRBD2. The CDR3 covers 14 residues. V shed 4 bases and J 5 bases; nucleotides not matched to a gene: 5. Germline CDR1 is SGHRS and CDR2 is YFSETQ. The CDR3 DNA reads as TGCGCCAGCAGCATGAGCGGGAGTAACAATGAGCAGTTCTTC. This translates into CASSMSGSNNEQFF. Full variable domain (missing parts from reference TRBV5-1 and TRBJ2-1): KAGVTQTPRYLIKTRGQQVTLSCSPISGHRSVSWYQQTPGQGLQFLFEYFSETQRNKGNFPGRFSGRQFSNSRSEMNVSTLELGDSALYLCASSMSGSNNEQFFGPGTRLTVL.

In its sample, this clonotype was seen many times. The chain links TRBV5-1 to TRBJ2-1; 7 nucleotides agree with TRBD2. CDR1 SGHRS and CDR2 YFSETQ come from the germline V gene. CDR3 size: 15 residues. V trimming: 4 bases; J trimming: 3 bases; junction bases outside the gene matches: 7. The CDR3 loop is CASSIRTGGYNEQFF. The CDR3 DNA sequence: TGCGCCAGCAGCATACGGACGGGGGGCTACAATGAGCAGTTCTTC.

The rearrangement joins TRBV5-6 to TRBJ1-1; D not certain. V shed 2 bases and J shed 1 base, with 12 bases lying between them. This CDR3 comprises 15 residues. CDR1 and CDR2 from the germline V gene are SGHDT and YYEEEE. The CDR3 nucleotides are TGTGCCAGCAGCTTTCAGGAGTGGAGGAACACTGAAGCTTTCTTT. It translates to CASSFQEWRNTEAFF.

This clonotype appeared many times. The J gene is TRBJ2-7, the V gene TRBV28; 7 bases align to TRBD1. The V gene's germline CDR1 is MDHEN and CDR2 SYDVKM. The CDR3 runs 17 residues. Trimming took 3 bases from V and 5 from J; bases not matched to a gene: 16. The CDR3 DNA sequence: TGTGCCAGCAGTTTTTCGTTTTTGCGGCTCGGGACAGACGAGCAGTACTTC. Its protein product is CASSFSFLRLGTDEQYF. Filled out from reference TRBV28 and TRBJ2-7, the complete variable domain reads DVKVTQSSRYLVKRTGEKVFLECVQDMDHENMFWYRQDPGLGLRLIYFSYDVKMKEKGDIPEGYSVSREKKERFSLILESASTNQTSMYLCASSFSFLRLGTDEQYFGPGTRLTVT.

The J gene is TRBJ2-5, the V gene TRBV5-1; D not certain. Germline loops: CDR1 SGHRS, CDR2 YFSETQ. Trimming removed 3 bases from V and 5 bases from J, with 17 bases in between. This CDR3 has 15 amino acids. The CDR3 sequence is CASSSGLTHYETQYF. The DNA for the CDR3 is TGCGCCAGCAGCTCTGGCCTTACCCACTACGAGACCCAGTACTTC. Variable domain in full (rest from reference TRBV5-1 and TRBJ2-5): KAGVTQTPRYLIKTRGQQVTLSCSPISGHRSVSWYQQTPGQGLQFLFEYFSETQRNKGNFPGRFSGRQFSNSRSEMNVSTLELGDSALYLCASSSGLTHYETQYFGPGTRLLVL.

V usage is TRBV10-3 and J usage is TRBJ2-7, with 8 bases that match TRBD2. The V segment lost 4 bases and the J segment 5 bases; nucleotides outside the gene matches: 7. CDR3 length equals 14 residues. Germline CDR1 reads ENHRY; CDR2 reads SYGVKD. The CDR3 here is CAISGAGAAHEQYF. CDR3 sequence (DNA): TGTGCCATCAGTGGAGCGGGAGCGGCCCACGAGCAGTACTTC.